The rows below give T cell receptor beta chains drawn from one sample of a study of shared clonotypes between healthy human individuals. The protocol was immunoSEQ multiplex PCR, while the TCRdb copy is restricted to in-frame clones and leaves out a portion. The table includes over 2 million clones, approximately 90% detected once. The specimen was naive CD4+ T cells from PBMCs. These receptors came from a young man in good health. Some clones in this sample may be carry-over from other donors' samples. Each CDR3 is given without its conserved first and last residue. The order of the fields is CDR3 protein, J gene, V gene.

CDR3 protein: ASSLWGRERGPTDTQY
J gene: TRBJ2-3
V gene: TRBV2

CDR3 protein: ASSLAGGQLNIQY
J gene: TRBJ2-4
V gene: TRBV28

CDR3 protein: ASRWDSNTEAF
J gene: TRBJ1-1
V gene: TRBV6-4

CDR3 protein: ASTAGNYNEQF
J gene: TRBJ2-1
V gene: TRBV6-1

CDR3 protein: ASSLSSLASGRTGELF
J gene: TRBJ2-2
V gene: TRBV7-6

CDR3 protein: ASKDSRVNQPQH
J gene: TRBJ1-5
V gene: TRBV19

CDR3 protein: ASRVAGVGEQF
J gene: TRBJ2-1
V gene: TRBV30

CDR3 protein: ASSQSGTAKEKLF
J gene: TRBJ1-4
V gene: TRBV4-1

CDR3 protein: ASSMGRQGSSTNYGYT
J gene: TRBJ1-2
V gene: TRBV19

CDR3 protein: ASKRGQGYEQY
J gene: TRBJ2-7
V gene: TRBV19

CDR3 protein: ASSDRQENTEAF
J gene: TRBJ1-1
V gene: TRBV2

CDR3 protein: ASSITSTEAF
J gene: TRBJ1-1
V gene: TRBV19

CDR3 protein: ASSGGTGGGDTQY
J gene: TRBJ2-3
V gene: TRBV5-1

CDR3 protein: ASSPAASETYEQY
J gene: TRBJ2-7
V gene: TRBV5-1

CDR3 protein: AWSLGVSGNTIY
J gene: TRBJ1-3
V gene: TRBV30

CDR3 protein: ASRPPVDGYT
J gene: TRBJ1-2
V gene: TRBV12-2

CDR3 protein: ASSQAGAPHYEQY
J gene: TRBJ2-7
V gene: TRBV14

CDR3 protein: ASSFGGVGTNEKLF
J gene: TRBJ1-4
V gene: TRBV6-6

CDR3 protein: SARMGVSQF
J gene: TRBJ2-1
V gene: TRBV20-1

CDR3 protein: ASRRTGIPGELF
J gene: TRBJ2-2
V gene: TRBV28

CDR3 protein: ASSLRGLMNTEAF
J gene: TRBJ1-1
V gene: TRBV28

CDR3 protein: SVALPPLSYNEQF
J gene: TRBJ2-1
V gene: TRBV29-1

CDR3 protein: ASSQDPADTNYGYT
J gene: TRBJ1-2
V gene: TRBV4-2

CDR3 protein: ASSDEPFNQPQH
J gene: TRBJ1-5
V gene: TRBV6-4

CDR3 protein: ASSPAVGDTQY
J gene: TRBJ2-3
V gene: TRBV7-9

CDR3 protein: ASSPTPGMYEQY
J gene: TRBJ2-7
V gene: TRBV13

CDR3 protein: ASSFRGPNQPQH
J gene: TRBJ1-5
V gene: TRBV27

CDR3 protein: ASSPAFDTQY
J gene: TRBJ2-3
V gene: TRBV5-1

CDR3 protein: ASSEQTVGQPQH
J gene: TRBJ1-5
V gene: TRBV6-1

CDR3 protein: ASTPPQTGGYT
J gene: TRBJ1-2
V gene: TRBV28

CDR3 protein: ASSYRRFSSYEQY
J gene: TRBJ2-7
V gene: TRBV6-6

CDR3 protein: ASRQGTDTQY
J gene: TRBJ2-3
V gene: TRBV2

CDR3 protein: ASSIRDRGPDTQY
J gene: TRBJ2-3
V gene: TRBV19

CDR3 protein: ASSLVAFYEQY
J gene: TRBJ2-7
V gene: TRBV11-2

CDR3 protein: ASSHAPLDIATNEKLF
J gene: TRBJ1-4
V gene: TRBV4-2

CDR3 protein: SVAASHAIYEQY
J gene: TRBJ2-7
V gene: TRBV29-1

CDR3 protein: ASSLGRGSNEKLF
J gene: TRBJ1-4
V gene: TRBV7-2

CDR3 protein: ASSWSRGIAGELF
J gene: TRBJ2-2
V gene: TRBV5-1

CDR3 protein: ASGRTLTSTDTQY
J gene: TRBJ2-3
V gene: TRBV9

CDR3 protein: ASSLGEGYSYEQY
J gene: TRBJ2-7
V gene: TRBV5-1

CDR3 protein: ASSLRRGVAWEQY
J gene: TRBJ2-7
V gene: TRBV7-2

CDR3 protein: ASSLEREETQY
J gene: TRBJ2-5
V gene: TRBV7-2

CDR3 protein: SVELAGARETQY
J gene: TRBJ2-5
V gene: TRBV29-1

CDR3 protein: ASSPLDRLKEAF
J gene: TRBJ1-1
V gene: TRBV5-8

CDR3 protein: ASSPGLPNIQY
J gene: TRBJ2-4
V gene: TRBV6-6

CDR3 protein: ASSQDTGTGELRREKLF
J gene: TRBJ1-4
V gene: TRBV4-1

CDR3 protein: ASSYSGYNSPLH
J gene: TRBJ1-6
V gene: TRBV6-5

CDR3 protein: ASSRTGTDLAKNIQY
J gene: TRBJ2-4
V gene: TRBV5-5

CDR3 protein: ASRGGTSGSYEQY
J gene: TRBJ2-7
V gene: TRBV5-1

CDR3 protein: ASSQDRFSGRSLPSTQY
J gene: TRBJ2-3
V gene: TRBV4-1

CDR3 protein: ASANRGLPYEQY
J gene: TRBJ2-7
V gene: TRBV19